This T cell receptor (beta chain) was profiled in a study of T cell repertoires in cytomegalovirus infection (dated by TCRdb to between 2018 and 2020). At the level of the whole study: Alongside well-studied HLA-B-restricted epitopes, the peptide stimulations were aimed at recently identified HLA-C-restricted CMV epitopes, whose presentation resists viral immunomodulation. Because public TCR beta signatures pointed to carriage of CMV infection together with the matching HLA type, the HLA type of each donor mattered for the analysis. On the study overall, not on this receptor specifically: In both this cohort and an independent roughly 360-donor cohort, the cumulative frequency of public TCR beta family members distinguished carriers of CMV infection plus the relevant HLA type. The ex vivo response was dominated by HLA-C-restricted CMV-specific TCR beta clonotypes, which also provided the single most frequent clonotype in two of eight donors.

This clonotype was seen once. The target of this receptor is not known. The input lacks base qualities; no much larger clone sits a single base away. Resting on one read, the evidence is weak. The CDR3 has 18 amino acids, counting the end cysteine and phenylalanine. The read is trimmed to its CDR3 DNA, 54 bases read in frame from base 1. V and J are truncated by 8 bases and 0 bases respectively, leaving an intervening sequence of 24 bases. Via the germline V gene, CDR1 is SGHDT and CDR2 YYEEEE. The reads were generated on an Illumina HiSeq 1500. The public reads were reprocessed in TCRdb via fastp at Q25 and MiXCR, keeping in-frame beta chains. CDR3 protein duplicates are merged, each entry listing the most common genes and DNA. This sample gives about 900,000 distinct CDR3 sequences in total; around 30% of them show up just once. Roughly 13% of the sample lies in the top ten. Explained via the paper, the treatment or condition label denotes: in vitro stimulation with specific CMV peptide epitopes to enrich CMV-specific T cells.

Sequencing was performed on cultured CD8+ T cells from PBMCs, taken from culture after CMV antigen stimulation. The sequence links TRBV5-6 to TRBJ1-5; the D gene cannot be named for sure. This receptor was identified in a human donor in good health (CMV status not recorded). Some clones in this sample may be carry-over from other donors' samples. This receptor has the CDR3 CARTRKGNRTYSNQPQHF. In nucleotides, the sequence is TGTGCCAGGACTAGGAAAGGGAACAGAACCTATAGCAATCAGCCCCAGCATTTT.